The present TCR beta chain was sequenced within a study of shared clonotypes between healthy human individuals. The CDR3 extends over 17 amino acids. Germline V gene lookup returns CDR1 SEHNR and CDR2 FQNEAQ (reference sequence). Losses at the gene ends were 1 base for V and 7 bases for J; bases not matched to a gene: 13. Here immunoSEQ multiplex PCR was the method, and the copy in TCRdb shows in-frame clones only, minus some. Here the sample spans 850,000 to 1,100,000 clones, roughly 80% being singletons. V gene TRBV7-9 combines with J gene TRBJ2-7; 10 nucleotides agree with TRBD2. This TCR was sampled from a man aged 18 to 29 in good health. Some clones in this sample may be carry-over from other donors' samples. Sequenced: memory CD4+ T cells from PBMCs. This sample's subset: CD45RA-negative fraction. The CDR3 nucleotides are TGTGCCAGCAGCTTAGGAGCGGGAGGGCCCTCCGGGGGTGAGCAGTACTTC. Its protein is CASSLGAGGPSGGEQYF. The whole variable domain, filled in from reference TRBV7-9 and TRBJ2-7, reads DTGVSQNPRHKITKRGQNVTFRCDPISEHNRLYWYRQTLGQGPEFLTYFQNEAQLEKSRLLSDRFSAERPKGSFSTLEIQRTEQGDSAMYLCASSLGAGGPSGGEQYFGPGTRLTVT.